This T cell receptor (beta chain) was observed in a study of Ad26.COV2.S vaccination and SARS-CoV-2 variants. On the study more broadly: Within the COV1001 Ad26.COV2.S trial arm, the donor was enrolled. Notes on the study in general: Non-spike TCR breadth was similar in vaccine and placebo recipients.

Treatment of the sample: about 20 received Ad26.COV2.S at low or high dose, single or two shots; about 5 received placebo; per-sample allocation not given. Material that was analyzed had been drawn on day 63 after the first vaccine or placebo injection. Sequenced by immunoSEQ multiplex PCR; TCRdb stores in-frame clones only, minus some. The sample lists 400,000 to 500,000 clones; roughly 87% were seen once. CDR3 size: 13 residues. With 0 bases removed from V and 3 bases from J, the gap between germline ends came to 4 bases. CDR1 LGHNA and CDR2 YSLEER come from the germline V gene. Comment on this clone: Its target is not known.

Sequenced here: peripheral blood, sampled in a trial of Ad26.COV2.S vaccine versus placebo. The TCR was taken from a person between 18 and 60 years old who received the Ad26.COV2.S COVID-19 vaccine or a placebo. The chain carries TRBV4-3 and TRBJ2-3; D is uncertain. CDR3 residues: CASSQDLTDTQYF. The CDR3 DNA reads TGCGCCAGCAGCCAAGACTTGACAGATACGCAGTATTTT.